Here is one TCR beta chain with its context. Its antigen is not yet known. There are no base qualities to consult, and no much larger clone falls within one base. The CDR3 regions of human TCRbeta chains were subjected to immunosequencing. In the original analysis: Repertoire TCRs were checked for matches against a reference library of SARS-CoV-2-specific TCRs that had been generated using the MIRA antigen-specificity platform. Breadth was defined as the fraction of unique TCRs that were SARS-CoV-2-associated, and depth was defined as the fraction of total T cells that were SARS-CoV-2-associated. Using the MIRA data, every spike-specific TCR was mapped to the spike region that the TCR reacted to and assigned to either a CD4 or a CD8 class. Log10-transformed breadth and depth values were compared by one-way ANOVA with Sidak's multiple comparisons tests. Imported from immuneACCESS, the table was reduced by TCRdb to in-frame sequences with V and J called. These copies leave out some clones; in studies compared against another copy, an unresolved V gene accounts for under half, and the cause of the remainder is not known. V, J and clone size are taken as reported in that table, and D and trimming were inferred from the DNA itself. The sample includes 110,000 to 150,000 clones, with about 94% observed a single time. Clones ranked in the top ten supply under 6.5% of the sample.

These data originate in a study of T cell responses to AZD1222 COVID-19 vaccine (dated by TCRdb to about 2021). Broadly, across the study: Because spike-specific TCR depth and breadth did not differ between the two schedules, AZD1222 recipients who got a second dose at roughly 4 weeks were pooled with those who got a second dose at roughly 12 weeks. TCR sequencing was performed for over 230 trial participants, of whom about 200 were given two doses of AZD1222 and approximately 26 were given two doses of MenACWY control vaccine. Trial participants were enrolled by age into subgroups of 18-55, 56-69 and 70-plus years, and approximately 150, 30 and 60 TCR-sequenced participants, respectively, were included in these subgroups.

The junction shows trimming of 5 bases on V and 1 base on J, plus 12 bases between the germline ends. The germline V gene (reference sequence) sets CDR1 to SEHNR and CDR2 to FQNEAQ. The CDR3, cysteine through phenylalanine, is 15 amino acids long. Of the read, only the CDR3 DNA is kept; its 45 bases are in frame from base 1. Paper-wide results and their limitations: Reportedly, almost half of the unique spike-specific TCRs recognized epitopes lying outside the regions that are mutated in the B.1.351 and B.1.1.7 variants. Participants were mostly white British and included more females than males, and it was suggested by the authors that clonal diversity may have been underestimated. Vaccine-associated CD4 TCRs spanned the whole spike protein, with dominant responses in regions 160-218 and 743-854. Conclusions about previously exposed vaccinees were limited because only six or seven AZD1222 recipients were SARS-CoV-2 seropositive at baseline. A significant rise in spike-specific TCR breadth and depth was observed after two AZD1222 doses relative to day 0 and relative to MenACWY recipients. No day 14 peak-response samples were available, so repertoires were characterized only after the peak T cell response. In the small 56-69-year group, the increase in depth fell short of significance, most likely because of low power.

Interpreted using the paper, the time point label stands for: baseline before first vaccination. Vaccinee samples came from UK trials COV001 and COV002, including a single-blind randomized controlled phase 2/3 trial of AZD1222 (ChAdOx1 nCoV-19) in healthy adults. For TCRbeta chain sequencing, PBMC samples from trial participants were taken at day 0 and at day 28 after the second dose. The TCR was taken from an adult in good health. The sequence is built from TRBV7-9 and TRBJ2-1; TRBD2 is a weak D gene call, 6 bases matching. Sequences were derived from peripheral blood, sampled on day 0 of AZD1222 vaccination. The CDR3 corresponds to CASSRAGPSYNEQFF. The sequenced DNA is TGTGCCAGCAGCAGAGCGGGCCCTTCCTACAATGAGCAGTTCTTC.